The rows below give T cell receptor beta chains drawn from one sample of a study of blood T cell repertoires in COVID-19. Generated by immunoSEQ multiplex PCR, the TCRdb table keeps only in-frame clones and is missing some. The sample lists around 230,000 clones; approximately 90% were seen once. The specimen sequenced was peripheral blood. The origin of the receptors is a man in his 60s who had recovered from COVID-19. The CDR3 runs from the conserved cysteine through the conserved F or W. The order of the fields is D gene, J gene, V gene, clone size, CDR3 protein, CDR3 DNA. The D gene is left open where the match is weak. Expanded clones are given a class, and other clones once, few, many or no size at all.

- TRBJ1-1 TRBV11-1 once CASSLEPGWTEAFF TGTGCCAGCAGCTTAGAACCAGGGTGGACTGAAGCTTTCTTT
TRBD1 TRBJ1-6 TRBV27 - CASRNRGYNSPLHF TGTGCCAGCAGAAACAGGGGTTACAATTCACCCCTCCACTTT
TRBD1 TRBJ2-7 TRBV2 - CASSGGAGGWYEQYF TGTGCCAGCAGTGGAGGAGCAGGGGGCTGGTACGAGCAGTACTTC
TRBD1 TRBJ1-4 TRBV6-5 - CASSYTGGTNEKLFF TGTGCCAGCAGTTACACAGGGGGCACTAATGAAAAACTGTTTTTT
TRBD1 TRBJ1-2 TRBV9 - CASSPNPQGAFYGYTF TGTGCCAGCAGCCCAAATCCACAGGGGGCGTTCTATGGCTACACCTTC
- TRBJ2-3 TRBV4-2 - CASSQGTGGSDTDTQYF TGTGCCAGCAGCCAGGGAACCGGGGGTAGCGACACAGATACGCAGTATTTT
- TRBJ1-2 TRBV30 - CAWSAQGYGYTF TGTGCCTGGAGTGCGCAGGGCTACGGCTACACCTTC
- TRBJ2-7 TRBV5-6 - CASSLQGTYEQYF TGTGCCAGCAGCTTGCAGGGAACCTACGAGCAGTACTTC
- TRBJ1-6 TRBV10-3 - CAISEPRGESGSPLHF TGTGCCATCAGTGAGCCAAGGGGCGAATCGGGTTCACCCCTCCACTTT
TRBD1 TRBJ1-1 TRBV5-5 - CASTRDRHNTEAFF TGTGCCAGCACTCGGGACAGGCACAACACTGAAGCTTTCTTT
TRBD2 TRBJ2-3 TRBV9 - CASQQRGGTDTQYF TGTGCCAGCCAGCAGCGGGGTGGCACAGATACGCAGTATTTT
- TRBJ1-2 TRBV6-6 once CASSGDYGYTF TGTGCCAGCAGTGGAGACTATGGCTACACCTTC
- TRBJ1-2 TRBV19 - CASSMGQVINYGYTF TGTGCCAGTAGTATGGGCCAGGTGATTAATTATGGCTACACCTTC
TRBD1 TRBJ1-5 TRBV3-1/TRBV3-2 - CASSRGTGYSNQPQHF TGTGCCAGCAGCCGTGGGACAGGGTATAGCAATCAGCCCCAGCATTTT
TRBD1 TRBJ2-3 TRBV5-4 - CASSSDRGAGVGTQYF TGTGCCAGCAGCTCGGACAGGGGGGCCGGTGTTGGTACGCAGTATTTT
- TRBJ1-1 TRBV11-2 - CASSLGLASTEAFF TGTGCCAGCAGCTTGGGACTTGCTAGCACTGAAGCTTTCTTT
TRBD1 TRBJ2-3 TRBV5-5 - CASSFRDRVPDTQYF TGTGCCAGCAGCTTTCGGGACAGGGTTCCAGATACGCAGTATTTT
- TRBJ1-1 TRBV24-1 - CATSRGTEAFF TGTGCCACCAGCAGGGGCACTGAAGCTTTCTTT
- TRBJ2-2 TRBV5-1 - CASSLTHGGNTGELFF TGCGCCAGCAGCTTAACGCACGGGGGGAACACCGGGGAGCTGTTTTTT
TRBD1 TRBJ1-5 TRBV30 - CAWGEGQGGQPQHF TGTGCCTGGGGGGAAGGACAGGGAGGCCAGCCCCAGCATTTT
- TRBJ2-3 TRBV24-1 - CATSDFAGADTQYF TGTGCCACCAGTGATTTTGCCGGGGCAGATACGCAGTATTTT
TRBD1 TRBJ1-5 TRBV19 - CASSETGLSNQPQHF TGTGCCAGTAGTGAGACAGGGTTGAGCAATCAGCCCCAGCATTTT
TRBD1 TRBJ1-2 TRBV5-1 - CASSSRTGSGGYTF TGCGCCAGCAGCTCCCGGACAGGGAGTGGCGGCTACACCTTC
- TRBJ1-1 TRBV5-1 - CTSKTSRAGENTEAFF TGCACCAGCAAGACTTCCAGGGCAGGTGAGAACACTGAAGCTTTCTTT
- TRBJ2-2 TRBV5-6 - CASSTFDRNTGELFF TGTGCCAGCAGCACATTCGACAGGAACACCGGGGAGCTGTTTTTT
TRBD2 TRBJ2-3 TRBV28 - CASSILAGGTDTQYF TGTGCCAGCAGTATTCTAGCGGGGGGCACAGATACGCAGTATTTT
- TRBJ1-5 TRBV7-2 - CASSRRTGGNQPQHF TGTGCCAGCAGCAGAAGGACGGGAGGCAATCAGCCCCAGCATTTT
- TRBJ1-1 TRBV4-1 - CASSQKAGVSTEAFF TGCGCCAGCAGCCAAAAAGCGGGGGTTAGCACTGAAGCTTTCTTT
TRBD2 TRBJ2-3 TRBV5-1 once CASSWRLAGGSDTQYF TGCGCCAGCAGCTGGCGACTAGCGGGGGGATCAGATACGCAGTATTTT
- TRBJ2-7 TRBV9 - CASSEEGGGSYEQYF TGTGCCAGCAGCGAGGAGGGGGGGGGCTCCTACGAGCAGTACTTC
TRBD1 TRBJ2-1 TRBV5-1 - CASSEGATSYNEQFF TGCGCCAGCAGCGAGGGGGCTACCTCCTACAATGAGCAGTTCTTC
TRBD2 TRBJ2-3 TRBV6-4 - CASSVSASGGFDTQYF TGTGCCAGCAGTGTTTCGGCTAGCGGGGGGTTTGATACGCAGTATTTT
TRBD1 TRBJ2-1 TRBV5-1 - CASSDRDRVGNEQFF TGCGCCAGCAGCGACCGGGACAGGGTTGGAAATGAGCAGTTCTTC
- TRBJ2-6 TRBV29-1 - CSVRSRASGANVLTF TGCAGCGTTCGGTCCAGGGCTTCTGGGGCCAACGTCCTGACTTTC
- TRBJ1-2 TRBV29-1 - CSVVREGQYGYTF TGCAGCGTTGTAAGGGAGGGCCAATATGGCTACACCTTC
TRBD2 TRBJ2-3 TRBV5-1 - CASSWYLAGGPTDTQYF TGCGCCAGCAGCTGGTACTTAGCGGGGGGGCCCACAGATACGCAGTATTTT
- TRBJ1-5 TRBV3-1/TRBV3-2 once CASSPHQGPNQPQHF TGTGCCAGCAGCCCTCATCAGGGTCCGAATCAGCCCCAGCATTTT
- TRBJ1-1 TRBV10-3 - CAISETGNTEAFF TGTGCCATCAGTGAGACAGGGAACACTGAAGCTTTCTTT
- TRBJ1-2 TRBV10-3 - CAISESTAGEGYGYTF TGTGCCATCAGTGAGTCGACTGCAGGGGAGGGCTATGGCTACACCTTC
- TRBJ2-7 TRBV5-4 - CASSGPHVEQYF TGTGCCAGCAGCGGCCCCCACGTCGAGCAGTACTTC
- TRBJ1-1 TRBV5-1 - CASSFQQGNTEAFF TGCGCCAGCAGCTTCCAACAGGGGAACACTGAAGCTTTCTTT
- TRBJ1-1 TRBV18 - CASSPSGGSAEAFF TGTGCCAGCTCACCAAGCGGGGGCAGTGCTGAAGCTTTCTTT
TRBD2 TRBJ2-5 TRBV6-5 - CASITTGGAETQYF TGTGCCAGCATTACGACGGGGGGGGCAGAGACCCAGTACTTC
- TRBJ2-7 TRBV11-3 - CASSPLGLLPSPQYF TGTGCCAGCAGCCCTTTGGGACTCCTACCGTCTCCACAGTACTTC
- TRBJ2-1 TRBV5-8 - CASSLGRRQQFF TGTGCCAGCAGCTTAGGGAGGAGACAGCAGTTCTTC
TRBD2 TRBJ2-1 TRBV10-1 - CASSEGLAGGLTYNEQFF TGCGCCAGCAGTGAGGGACTAGCGGGGGGACTCACCTACAATGAGCAGTTCTTC
TRBD2 TRBJ2-3 TRBV18 - CASSPGLAATDTQYF TGTGCCAGCTCACCGGGACTAGCGGCCACAGATACGCAGTATTTT
- TRBJ2-3 TRBV5-1 - CASSPNQDSPRESNTQYF TGCGCCAGCAGCCCCAACCAGGACTCTCCTAGGGAGTCAAATACGCAGTATTTT
TRBD2 TRBJ2-3 TRBV5-1 - CASSFDSSGGSTSTDTQYF TGCGCCAGCAGCTTTGACTCGAGCGGGGGCTCAACTAGCACAGATACGCAGTATTTT
- TRBJ2-5 TRBV6-5 - CASSYSGGWETQYF TGTGCCAGCAGTTACTCGGGGGGATGGGAGACCCAGTACTTC
- TRBJ1-5 TRBV20-1 - CSASSQALGPQHF TGCAGTGCTAGTTCGCAGGCCCTCGGGCCCCAGCATTTT
TRBD1 TRBJ1-2 TRBV24-1 - CATSDQRQGHNYGYTF TGTGCCACCAGTGATCAACGACAGGGACACAACTATGGCTACACCTTC
TRBD2 TRBJ2-2 TRBV2 - CASSRTSGGSNTGELFF TGTGCCAGCAGCAGGACTAGCGGGGGCTCGAACACCGGGGAGCTGTTTTTT
- TRBJ1-5 TRBV5-6 once CASSSYGYGNQPQHF TGTGCCAGCAGCTCGTACGGGTATGGGAATCAGCCCCAGCATTTT
- TRBJ2-7 TRBV3-1/TRBV3-2 - CASSQSPGYEQYF TGTGCCAGCAGCCAGAGCCCTGGCTACGAGCAGTACTTC
- TRBJ1-1 TRBV2 - CASSFLEPWNTEAFF TGTGCCAGCAGTTTCTTGGAGCCATGGAACACTGAAGCTTTCTTT
- TRBJ1-1 TRBV2 - CASSDGREDTEAFF TGTGCCAGCAGTGACGGCAGGGAGGACACTGAAGCTTTCTTT
- TRBJ2-7 TRBV13 - CASSLYGVAGEGEQYF TGTGCCAGCAGCTTATATGGAGTGGCAGGGGAGGGCGAGCAGTACTTC